This entry features one TCR beta chain sequence. As yet, its antigen is unknown. Compared with germline, one end of the junction differs, possibly owing to a read error. The sample belongs to a study of lymphopenia after photon versus proton radiotherapy. The study, taken as a whole, reports: Relative stability marked proton patients; photon patients lost diversity and naive cells.

Here immunoSEQ multiplex PCR was the method, and the copy in TCRdb shows in-frame clones only, minus some. The repertoire consists of approximately 65,000 clones, with just over 90% occurring once and the leading ten covering 2.9%. CDR1 SNHLY and CDR2 FYNNEI come from the germline V gene. CDR3 length: 14 residues. The sequencing here drew on peripheral blood, taken from a patient treated with photon-based radiotherapy. The receptor was isolated from a woman in her 70s with pancreatic cancer. V and J are TRBV2 and TRBJ2-6; D unresolved. The CDR3 DNA reads TGTGCCAGCAAGACCGGACCTGGAGCCAACGTCCTGACTTTC. Its translation is CASKTGPGANVLTF. The whole variable domain, filled in from reference TRBV2 and TRBJ2-6, reads EPEVTQTPSHQVTQMGQEVILRCVPISNHLYFYWYRQILGQKVEFLVSFYNNEISEKSEIFDDQFSVERPDGSNFTLKIRSTKLEDSAMYFCASKTGPGANVLTFGAGSRLTVL.